Below, 7 T cell receptor beta chains from the same sample are listed, as sequenced in a study of OX40 agonist ivuxolimab in advanced cancers. Sequencing was performed with immunoSEQ multiplex PCR; in TCRdb, only in-frame clones are kept and a portion is missing. Found here are fewer than 50,000 clones, approximately 88% of them singletons; the top ten hold more than 15%. The specimen was CD4+ or CD8+ T cells sorted from blood, collected in a trial of the OX40 agonist ivuxolimab. The receptors were sampled from an adult with an advanced solid tumor such as melanoma, head and neck, liver or kidney cancer.

The V gene is TRBV28, the J gene TRBJ1-5; D is possibly TRBD1 (5 bases). This CDR3 has 14 amino acids. Trimming stripped 3 bases from V and 7 bases from J, with 13 bases between. CDR1 is MDHEN, CDR2 SYDVKM, per germline. The CDR3 DNA sequence: TGTGCCAGCAGTTTTTGGGGGGAAGGGCAGCCCCAGCATTTT. It yields the protein CASSFWGEGQPQHF.

V usage is TRBV19 and J usage is TRBJ1-1; D is uncertain. V was pared by 4 bases and J by 1 base, with 7 bases between. The germline gives CDR1 LNHDA, CDR2 SQIVND (reference sequence). The CDR3 spans 13 residues. The CDR3, as DNA: TGTGCCAGTAGTAACGGGAAGAACACTGAAGCTTTCTTT. Protein sequence: CASSNGKNTEAFF. Based on the CDR3 plus reference TRBV19 and TRBJ1-1, the full variable domain is DGGITQSPKYLFRKEGQNVTLSCEQNLNHDAMYWYRQDPGQGLRLIYYSQIVNDFQKGDIAEGYSVSREKKESFPLTVTSAQKNPTAFYLCASSNGKNTEAFFGQGTRLTVV.

The chain combines TRBV7-2 with TRBJ1-5; tentatively, D is TRBD1 (6 bases). Germline CDR1 is SGHTA and CDR2 is FQGNSA. CDR3 length: 14 residues. Trimming removed 2 bases from V and 3 bases from J, with 8 bases in between. This CDR3 reads CASSLRGDNQPQHF. CDR3 sequence (DNA): TGTGCCAGCAGCTTAAGGGGGGACAATCAGCCCCAGCATTTT.

This rearrangement joins TRBV4-1 to TRBJ2-5; no clear D. Between the trimmed V and J ends, which lost 0 bases and 5 bases, there was a span of 13 bases. The V gene's germline CDR1 is MGHRA and CDR2 YSYEKL. There are 15 residues in the CDR3. CDR3: CASSQDKGFVETQYF. CDR3 DNA: TGCGCCAGCAGCCAAGATAAAGGGTTCGTGGAGACCCAGTACTTC.

The V call is TRBV7-8, the J call TRBJ2-1, with TRBD1 matching 9 bases. The trim removed 3 bases at V and 3 bases at J, leaving 6 bases unmatched. CDR1 and CDR2 (germline): SGHVS, FQNEAQ. The CDR3 has 16 residues. CDR3 DNA: TGTGCCAGCAGCTTCGCCGGGACAGGGATCTACAATGAGCAGTTCTTC. This gives the protein CASSFAGTGIYNEQFF.

V gene TRBV7-9 combines with J gene TRBJ2-3; D is possibly TRBD1 or TRBD2 (5 bases each). CDR3 length equals 13 residues. V was clipped by 6 bases and J by 8 bases, with 15 bases between them. Germline V CDR1 and CDR2: SEHNR, FQNEAQ (reference sequence). The CDR3 here is CASSHGAAGTQYF. CDR3 DNA sequence: TGTGCCAGCAGTCACGGGGCAGCAGGTACGCAGTATTTT.

This chain links TRBV28 with TRBJ1-2; D may be TRBD1 (6 bases). V lost 1 base to trimming and J lost 7 bases, with 10 bases between them. Germline CDR1 is MDHEN and CDR2 is SYDVKM. The CDR3 consists of 13 residues. CDR3: CASSLSAGAGYTF. The CDR3 DNA reads as TGTGCCAGCAGTTTATCGGCGGGGGCTGGCTACACCTTC.